This TCR beta chain was recovered during a study of human T cells and chemical hapten exposure. Study-wide results and caveats: With regard to DPC sensitization, TCRs above 1 in 1000 frequency did not change.

Concerning this clonotype itself: As yet, its antigen is unknown.

Time point indicated: patch test 1, 2 weeks after DPC sensitization. Sample treatment: therapeutic diphenylcyclopropenone sensitization with weekly scalp DPC. Blood collection happened ahead of applying each patch test. Suited to DPC and affected by alopecia, the donors ranged from 18 to 70 years old. TCRdb re-called the RACE reads with MiXCR, one entry per CDR3 protein. The repertoire holds about 82,000 distinct CDR3 sequences, about 10% seen once, with 3.5% to 4.5% in the top ten. This CDR3 comprises 16 residues. In germline, CDR1 is MNHEY, CDR2 SVGAGI. V dropped 0 bases and J dropped 5; count of bases not matched to a gene: 9.

The sample was whole blood, taken in connection with sensitization to the hapten diphenylcyclopropenone (DPC). The gene calls are TRBV6-5 and TRBJ2-7, with 8 bases identical to TRBD1. The source of this sequence is a woman in her forties or fifties with alopecia areata. Some clones in this sample may be carry-over from other donors' samples. The CDR3 DNA reads TGTGCCAGCAGTTACTCTCTCGGACAGGGAAGGCACGAGCAGTACTTC. Amino acids: CASSYSLGQGRHEQYF.